These 25 T cell receptor beta chains were all obtained from the same sample, sequenced in a study of blood T cell repertoires in COVID-19. Using immunoSEQ multiplex PCR, the repertoire was profiled, and TCRdb retains in-frame clones only, with some absent. The sample has about 250,000 clones, around 86% seen once; the top ten hold over 1.5%. Sequencing input: PBMCs or T cells enriched from blood (not recorded which). The receptors shown here come from a man in his forties who had recovered from COVID-19.

The gene calls are TRBV19 and TRBJ1-1; 11 bases are a match to TRBD1. V gave up 5 bases and J gave up 6 bases; unmatched junction bases: 5. The CDR3 totals 14 residues. Germline CDR1 LNHDA, CDR2 SQIVND (reference sequence). The CDR3 is CASSGQGARAEAFF. The CDR3 region has the DNA TGTGCCAGTAGTGGACAGGGGGCTCGCGCTGAAGCTTTCTTT.

The rearrangement links TRBV21-1 to TRBJ2-2; the D segment call TRBD2 is taken from the table without a DNA check. TRBV21-1 is listed as a pseudogene. The CDR3 has 15 residues. CDR3 loop: CASSKVRVPTGELFF. CDR3 in DNA: TGTGCCAGCAGCAAAGTGAGGGTACCCACCGGGGAGCTGTTTTTT.

The rearrangement uses TRBV20-1 and TRBJ2-3; the D is unclear. This CDR3 is built from 8 residues. CDR1 is DFQATT, CDR2 SNEGSKA, per germline (reference sequence). CDR3 DNA sequence: TGCAGGGTCGGTACGCAGTATTTT. Its protein is CRVGTQYF.

This clone was recorded once. The chain couples TRBV18 to TRBJ2-7, with 9 bases that match TRBD1. The germline CDR1 and CDR2 sequences are KGHSH and LQKENI. This CDR3 is 14 amino acids long. V lost 2 bases to trimming and J lost 4 bases; unmatched junction nucleotides: 3. The DNA for the CDR3 is TGTGCCAGCTCACCAACCGGGACAGGGTACGAGCAGTACTTC. It codes for CASSPTGTGYEQYF. Variable domain in full (rest from reference TRBV18 and TRBJ2-7): NAGVMQNPRHLVRRRGQEARLRCSPMKGHSHVYWYRQLPEEGLKFMVYLQKENIIDESGMPKERFSAEFPKEGPSILRIQQVVRGDSAAYFCASSPTGTGYEQYFGPGTRLTVT.

The rearrangement uses TRBV18 and TRBJ1-2; a weak D match, TRBD1 (5 bases). There are 13 residues in the CDR3. Deletions cut 6 bases from V and 10 bases from J, with 18 bases between. The germline V gene has CDR1 KGHSH and CDR2 LQKENI. Here the CDR3 DNA reads TGTGCCAGCTCGCCGGGACGGGGGGGACTCTACACCTTC. Translated: CASSPGRGGLYTF.

The J gene is TRBJ2-2, the V gene TRBV18, with a possible D match to TRBD2 (6 bases). V lost 5 bases to trimming and J lost 3 bases, with 16 bases between them. Per germline, CDR1 KGHSH and CDR2 LQKENI. The CDR3 has 16 amino acids. The CDR3 is CASSTRRLEDTGELFF. CDR3 DNA: TGTGCCAGCTCAACCAGGAGACTAGAAGACACCGGGGAGCTGTTTTTT.

V usage is TRBV5-1 and J usage is TRBJ2-1, with TRBD1 as a possible D gene (5 bases). V dropped 3 bases and J dropped 9 bases, with 10 bases sitting between them. Germline V CDR1 and CDR2: SGHRS, YFSETQ. The CDR3 is 12 amino acids. Here the CDR3 reads CASSSTGGEQFF. CDR3 DNA: TGCGCCAGCAGCTCCACAGGCGGTGAGCAGTTCTTC. The variable domain in full, completed from reference TRBV5-1 and TRBJ2-1, reads KAGVTQTPRYLIKTRGQQVTLSCSPISGHRSVSWYQQTPGQGLQFLFEYFSETQRNKGNFPGRFSGRQFSNSRSEMNVSTLELGDSALYLCASSSTGGEQFFGPGTRLTVL.

This chain connects TRBV3-1 (or the pseudogene TRBV3-2) to TRBJ1-2; D possibly corresponds to TRBD1 (5 bases). The CDR3 spans 15 residues. CDR1 is LGHDT and CDR2 is YNNKEL in the germline V gene (reference sequence). Trimming cost V 2 bases and J 5 bases, with 15 bases left between them. This CDR3 is CASSQMAGLNYGYTF. The CDR3 nucleotides read TGTGCCAGCAGCCAAATGGCAGGGTTGAATTATGGCTACACCTTC.

The sample holds one count of this clone. The chain recombines TRBV24-1 with TRBJ2-1; D perhaps matches TRBD1 (5 bases). The CDR3 is 15 residues long. V dropped 2 bases and J dropped 4 bases, with 11 bases sitting between them. From germline, CDR1 is KGHDR and CDR2 SFDVKD. CDR3 protein: CATSDSTDYYNEQFF. CDR3 bases: TGTGCCACCAGTGATTCGACAGATTATTACAATGAGCAGTTCTTC.

This clone was seen more than once but under ten times. This chain links TRBV30 with TRBJ1-1; D ambiguous. The CDR3 runs 12 residues. Trimming took 0 bases from V and 5 from J, leaving 7 bases between them. Germline V gene data show CDR1 as GTSNPN and CDR2 as SVGIG (reference sequence). This chain's CDR3 is CAWSVARTEAFF. The CDR3 DNA reads TGTGCCTGGAGTGTAGCCAGGACTGAAGCTTTCTTT.

The chain combines TRBV28 with TRBJ1-5; the D gene is possibly TRBD1 (5 bases). Germline values: CDR1 MDHEN, CDR2 SYDVKM. This CDR3 region has 13 residues. The V end was cut by 6 bases, the J end by 2 bases, with 8 bases between. The CDR3: CASSPGGNQPQHF. In DNA, the CDR3 is TGTGCCAGCAGCCCGGGGGGCAATCAGCCCCAGCATTTT.

The V and J genes are TRBV20-1 and TRBJ2-7; possible D gene TRBD1, 5 bases. This CDR3 region has 11 residues. Germline V gene data show CDR1 as DFQATT and CDR2 as SNEGSKA (reference sequence). V lost 2 bases to trimming and J lost 5 bases, with 7 bases between them. This CDR3 reads CSARRGHEQYF. The CDR3 DNA follows: TGCAGTGCTAGAAGGGGCCACGAGCAGTACTTC.

In DNA, the CDR3 is TGTGCCAGCAGCTTAGTGTCCAGCGGGGGGGCTTATAATGAGCAGTTCTTC. The encoded protein is CASSLVSSGGAYNEQFF. The chain recombines TRBV7-9 with TRBJ2-1; 10 bases map to TRBD2. This CDR3 has 17 residues. The germline V gene has CDR1 SEHNR and CDR2 FQNEAQ (reference sequence). The junction had 10 bases not matched to a gene; V was cut back by 1 base and J by 7 bases.

V usage is TRBV30 and J usage is TRBJ2-5, with 7 bases lining up with TRBD1. CDR1 is GTSNPN and CDR2 is SVGIG in the germline V gene (reference sequence). The CDR3 totals 16 residues. The junction had 14 bases not matched to a gene; V was cut back by 5 bases and J by 2 bases. The CDR3 protein is CAWADLGTVRQETQYF. The CDR3, as DNA: TGTGCCTGGGCGGACCTCGGGACAGTCCGACAAGAGACCCAGTACTTC.

This chain connects TRBV19 to TRBJ1-5, with 7 bases identical to TRBD1. The CDR3 is 16 amino acids. J gave up 2 bases and V 5 bases, and 9 bases lay outside the gene matches. The germline CDR1 and CDR2 sequences are LNHDA and SQIVND (reference sequence). CDR3 residues: CASSVNRDSGNQPQHF. In nucleotides, the CDR3 is TGTGCCAGTAGTGTGAACCGGGACAGCGGCAATCAGCCCCAGCATTTT.

As concerns this clone: Other DNA sequences in the sample encode the same CDR3. The V and J genes are TRBV18 and TRBJ1-5; 9 nucleotides agree with TRBD1. The J segment lost 4 bases and the V segment lost 2 bases, leaving 3 bases of the junction unmatched. The V gene's germline CDR1 is KGHSH and CDR2 LQKENI. This CDR3 has 15 amino acids. The CDR3 loop reads CASSPGTGTNQPQHF. CDR3 nucleotides: TGTGCCAGCTCACCAGGGACAGGGACTAATCAGCCCCAGCATTTT.

CDR3 sequence reads: CASSQTSDTQYF. Written as DNA, the CDR3 is TGTGCCAGCAGTCAAACATCGGATACGCAGTATTTT. The chain recombines TRBV5-5 with TRBJ2-3; the D is unclear. The V end was cut by 5 bases, the J end by 6 bases, with 10 bases between. Germline loops: CDR1 SGHKS, CDR2 YYEKEE (reference sequence). CDR3 length: 12 amino acids.

CDR3 in amino acids: CAWSTGDSFSTQPQHF. The CDR3 bases are TGTGCCTGGTCCACCGGGGACTCCTTCTCAACTCAGCCCCAGCATTTT. The rearrangement joins TRBV30 to TRBJ1-5, with D maybe TRBD1 (5 bases). Trimming took off 5 bases at V and 6 bases at J, with 23 bases between the two ends. The CDR3 sequence is 16 residues long. CDR1 is GTSNPN, CDR2 SVGIG, per germline (reference sequence).

The chain couples TRBV15 to TRBJ2-2, with 8 bases aligning to TRBD1. Losses at the gene ends were 6 bases for V and 0 bases for J; bases not matched to a gene: 3. The length of the CDR3 is 15 residues. Germline V gives CDR1 LNHNV, CDR2 YYDKDF (reference sequence). The CDR3 DNA is TGTGCCACCAGGGCGGGACAGGCGAACACCGGGGAGCTGTTTTTT. Translated: CATRAGQANTGELFF.

The table lists this clone with many counts. V gene TRBV27 combines with J gene TRBJ1-6; D is undetermined. Trimming took 2 bases from V and 7 from J, leaving 3 bases between them. CDR1 is MNHEY, CDR2 SMNVEV, per germline (reference sequence). The CDR3 sequence is 12 residues long. CDR3 nucleotide sequence: TGTGCCAGCAGTTTACAGAATTCACCCCTCCACTTT. Its translation: CASSLQNSPLHF.

This clone was recorded a few times. The chain carries TRBV7-3 and TRBJ1-1, with 7 bases aligning to TRBD1. Germline V lookup: CDR1 SGHTA, CDR2 FQGTGA. J lost 4 bases, V lost 5 bases, and 4 bases had no gene match. The CDR3 has 13 residues. The CDR3 coding sequence is TGTGCCAGCAGCGCCCAGGGGGGCACTGAAGCTTTCTTT. This sequence encodes CASSAQGGTEAFF.

CDR3 nucleotide sequence: TGTGCCTGGAGTGCCGACAGGGTATCTGGAAACACCATATATTTT. Its protein is CAWSADRVSGNTIYF. This chain links TRBV30 with TRBJ1-3; 7 nucleotides match TRBD1. Germline V gene lookup returns CDR1 GTSNPN and CDR2 SVGIG (reference sequence). The CDR3 covers 15 residues. With V trimmed by 1 base and J by 1 base, 4 bases remained unmatched. The full variable domain, in which reference TRBV30 and TRBJ1-3 provide the parts outside the CDR3, is SQTIHQWPATLVQPVGSPLSLECTVEGTSNPNLYWYRQAAGRGLQLLFYSVGIGQISSEVPQNLSASRPQDRQFILSSKKLLLSDSGFYLCAWSADRVSGNTIYFGEGSWLTVV.

The V gene is TRBV19, the J gene TRBJ1-6, with TRBD1 as a possible D gene (5 bases). CDR1 is LNHDA, CDR2 SQIVND, per germline (reference sequence). The CDR3 has 16 residues. The ends were cut back, 3 bases at V and 6 bases at J, with 15 bases in the middle. The CDR3: CASSMLSGTFNSPLHF. The CDR3 DNA is TGTGCCAGTAGTATGCTTTCCGGGACTTTTAATTCACCCCTCCACTTT.

This clone has more than one count but fewer than ten. The genes are TRBV28 and TRBJ2-7; D possibly corresponds to TRBD2 (5 bases). Between the trimmed V and J ends, which lost 6 bases and 3 bases, there was a span of 15 bases. Per the germline V gene, CDR1 is MDHEN and CDR2 is SYDVKM. The CDR3 has 14 amino acids. CDR3 sequence (DNA): TGTGCCAGCAGCAAACCCGGCGGGTTCTACGAGCAGTACTTC. Amino acids: CASSKPGGFYEQYF.

The rearrangement joins TRBV7-9 to TRBJ1-3, with a tentative D call TRBD1 (5 bases). V shed 1 base and J shed 2 bases, with 9 bases lying between them. Germline CDR1 and CDR2: SEHNR and FQNEAQ (reference sequence). CDR3 length: 15 residues. CDR3 loop: CASSLDQGTGNTIYF. Here the CDR3 DNA reads TGTGCCAGCAGCTTAGATCAGGGAACTGGAAACACCATATATTTT.